The source of this TCR beta chain is a study of PD-1 blockade in classical Hodgkin lymphoma. Using immunoSEQ multiplex PCR, the repertoire was profiled, and TCRdb retains in-frame clones only, with some absent. The table includes about 24,000 clones, about 70% detected once. V shed 4 bases and J shed 0 bases, with 7 bases lying between them. The CDR3 has 14 residues. The germline V gene has CDR1 LNHDA and CDR2 SQIVND (reference sequence). This clone was counted a few times. Every patient had relapsed following autologous stem cell transplantation, and cohorts differed in brentuximab vedotin exposure. V usage is TRBV19 and J usage is TRBJ1-5; no clear D. The specimen comprised peripheral blood mononuclear cells (PBMCs), sampled at baseline. This clonotype originated in a human donor with classical Hodgkin lymphoma. Here the CDR3 DNA reads TGTGCCAGTAGTAGAGGGAATAGCAATCAGCCCCAGCATTTT. Amino acids: CASSRGNSNQPQHF.